This entry is about one T cell receptor beta chain. PCR used 60 Vbeta primers and 13 Jbeta primers. Clones were sequenced by immunoSEQ multiplex PCR, and TCRdb holds only the in-frame ones, with some missing. Of about 200,000 clones listed, roughly 77% are singletons. V shed 9 bases, J shed 5 bases, and the junction held 3 bases outside the gene matches. Germline assignment: CDR1 SNHLY and CDR2 FYNNEI. The CDR3 consists of 11 residues. The sample originates from a study of cytomegalovirus exposure and HLA in healthy donors. The V call is TRBV2, the J call TRBJ1-2; the match to TRBD1 covers 7 bases. The sample taken for sequencing was PBMCs. This clonotype originated in a male donor in good health and CMV-seropositive. CDR3 nucleotide sequence: TGTGCCAGTCGGGGACAGTATGGCTACACCTTC. Its translation is CASRGQYGYTF.